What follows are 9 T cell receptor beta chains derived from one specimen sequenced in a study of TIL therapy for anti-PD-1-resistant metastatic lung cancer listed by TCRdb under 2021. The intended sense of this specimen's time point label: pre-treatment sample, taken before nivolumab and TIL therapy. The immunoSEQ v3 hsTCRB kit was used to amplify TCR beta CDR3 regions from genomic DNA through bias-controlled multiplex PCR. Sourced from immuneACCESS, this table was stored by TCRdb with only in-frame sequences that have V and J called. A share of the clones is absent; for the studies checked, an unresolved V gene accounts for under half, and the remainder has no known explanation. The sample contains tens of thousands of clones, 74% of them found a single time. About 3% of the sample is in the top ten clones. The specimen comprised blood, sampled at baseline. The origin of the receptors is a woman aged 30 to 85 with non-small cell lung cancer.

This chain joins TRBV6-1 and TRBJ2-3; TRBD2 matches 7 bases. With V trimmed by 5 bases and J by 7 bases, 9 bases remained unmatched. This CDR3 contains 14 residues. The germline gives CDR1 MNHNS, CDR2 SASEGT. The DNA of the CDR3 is TGTGCCAGCAGTCAACCCCGGGGGGAGTATACGCAGTATTTT. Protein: CASSQPRGEYTQYF.

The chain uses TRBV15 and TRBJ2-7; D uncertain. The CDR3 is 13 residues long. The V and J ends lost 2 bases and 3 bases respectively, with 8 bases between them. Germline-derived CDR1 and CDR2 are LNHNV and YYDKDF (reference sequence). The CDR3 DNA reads TGTGCCACCAGCAGACGCACCGACTACGAGCAGTACTTC. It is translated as CATSRRTDYEQYF.

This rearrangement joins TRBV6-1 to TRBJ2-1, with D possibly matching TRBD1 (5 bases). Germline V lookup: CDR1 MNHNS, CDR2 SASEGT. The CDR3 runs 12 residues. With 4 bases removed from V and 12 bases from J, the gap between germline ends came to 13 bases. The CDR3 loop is CASSAGPDRQFF. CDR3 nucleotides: TGTGCCAGCAGTGCTGGTCCAGACAGGCAGTTCTTC.

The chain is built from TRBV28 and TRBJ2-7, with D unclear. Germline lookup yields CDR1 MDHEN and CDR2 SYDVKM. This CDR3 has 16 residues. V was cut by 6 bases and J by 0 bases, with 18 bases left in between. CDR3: CASSPRPPAPSYEQYF. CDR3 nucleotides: TGTGCCAGCAGCCCTAGGCCCCCGGCTCCCTCCTACGAGCAGTACTTC.

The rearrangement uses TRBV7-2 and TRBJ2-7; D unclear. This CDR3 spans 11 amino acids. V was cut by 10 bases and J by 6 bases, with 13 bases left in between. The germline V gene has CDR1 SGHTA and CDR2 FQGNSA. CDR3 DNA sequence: TGTGCCACGTATTCTCCCGGCGAGCAGTACTTC. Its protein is CATYSPGEQYF.

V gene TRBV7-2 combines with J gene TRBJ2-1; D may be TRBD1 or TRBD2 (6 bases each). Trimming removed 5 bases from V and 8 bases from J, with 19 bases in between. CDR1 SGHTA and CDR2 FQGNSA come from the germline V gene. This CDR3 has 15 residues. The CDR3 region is CASSPRKGGGDEQFF. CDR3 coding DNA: TGTGCCAGCAGCCCGAGGAAGGGGGGAGGCGATGAGCAGTTCTTC.

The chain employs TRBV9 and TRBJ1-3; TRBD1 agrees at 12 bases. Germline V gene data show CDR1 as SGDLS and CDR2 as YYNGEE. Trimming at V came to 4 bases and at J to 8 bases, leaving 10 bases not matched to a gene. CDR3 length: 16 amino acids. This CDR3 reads CASSITGTGGVDTIYF. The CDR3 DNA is TGTGCCAGCAGCATTACCGGGACAGGGGGCGTAGACACCATATATTTT.

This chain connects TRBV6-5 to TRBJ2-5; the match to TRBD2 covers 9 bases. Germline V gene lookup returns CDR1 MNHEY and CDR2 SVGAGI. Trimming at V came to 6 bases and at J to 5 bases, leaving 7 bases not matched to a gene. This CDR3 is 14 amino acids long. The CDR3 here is CASRSSGARETQYF. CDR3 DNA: TGTGCCAGCAGATCTAGCGGGGCTCGGGAGACCCAGTACTTC.

The CDR3 nucleotides read TGTGCCAGCAGCTTCTCAGGGGGCGCGGGGCAGCCCCAGCATTTT. Protein product: CASSFSGGAGQPQHF. The chain recombines TRBV5-6 with TRBJ1-5, with 8 bases fitting TRBD1. The CDR3 is 15 residues long. V trimming: 2 bases; J trimming: 7 bases; junction bases outside the gene matches: 8. Germline CDR1 and CDR2: SGHDT and YYEEEE.